This TCR beta chain was observed in a study of blood T cell repertoires in COVID-19. Study in general: Acute-phase and convalescent COVID-19 samples originated in the United States, Italy and Spain.

This CDR3 contains 17 residues. V trimming: 10 bases; J trimming: 2 bases; junction bases outside the gene matches: 15. CDR1 is MDHEN and CDR2 is SYDVKM in the germline V gene. Clones were read by immunoSEQ multiplex PCR, and TCRdb kept only the in-frame ones, dropping some. Seen here are 45,000 to 55,000 clones, over 85% observed once, and the top ten hold 25% to 30%. This sequence was found in an elderly woman with acute or convalescent COVID-19. The chain joins TRBV28 to TRBJ1-5; 9 nucleotides align to TRBD1. The source material was peripheral blood. CDR3 nucleotide sequence: TGTGCCACCCGGACAGGGGAAGGGCTAGATGGCAATCAGCCCCAGCATTTT. It encodes CATRTGEGLDGNQPQHF.